Following are 11 T cell receptor beta chains from one sample sequenced in a study of cytomegalovirus exposure and HLA in healthy donors. Both 60 Vbeta primers and 13 Jbeta primers went into the PCR. Method: immunoSEQ multiplex PCR; TCRdb's copy keeps in-frame clones and lacks some. The sample lists 60,000 to 70,000 clones, approximately 71% occurring once. The sample taken for sequencing was PBMCs. Receptor source: a man in his sixties in good health and CMV-seropositive.

The chain combines TRBV6-1 with TRBJ1-6; D might be TRBD1 (6 bases). Germline V gene sequence: CDR1 MNHNS, CDR2 SASEGT. V gave up 7 bases and J gave up 5 bases, with 9 bases separating them. CDR3 size: 13 residues. CDR3 amino acids: CASTNRDNSPLHF. DNA for the CDR3: TGTGCCAGCACAAACAGGGATAATTCACCCCTCCACTTT.

This clone was seen only a few times. The rearrangement links TRBV11-3 to TRBJ1-1; tentative D call: TRBD1 (5 bases). Trimming took 2 bases from V and 6 from J, leaving 10 bases between them. This CDR3 is built from 13 residues. From germline, CDR1 is SGHNT and CDR2 YENEEA. This chain's CDR3 is CASSLRRGSEAFF. The CDR3 bases are TGTGCCAGCAGCTTACGACGGGGGTCTGAAGCTTTCTTT. The complete variable domain, with remaining parts taken from reference TRBV11-3 and TRBJ1-1, reads EAGVVQSPRYKIIEKKQPVAFWCNPISGHNTLYWYLQNLGQGPELLIRYENEEAVDDSQLPKDRFSAERLKGVDSTLKIQPAELGDSAVYLCASSLRRGSEAFFGQGTRLTVV.

The genes are TRBV5-1 and TRBJ2-1; possibly TRBD2 for D (6 bases). Trimming removed 4 bases from V and 2 bases from J, with 16 bases in between. The CDR3 is 16 residues long. Germline CDR1 and CDR2: SGHRS and YFSETQ. The CDR3 nucleotides read TGCGCCAGCAGCCTGACACGGGGAGGCGCCTACAATGAGCAGTTCTTC. This gives the protein CASSLTRGGAYNEQFF.

V gene TRBV2 combines with J gene TRBJ1-5, with D tentatively TRBD1 (6 bases). Germline CDR1 is SNHLY and CDR2 is FYNNEI. The CDR3 covers 14 residues. Between the trimmed V and J ends, which lost 6 bases and 3 bases, there was a span of 12 bases. CDR3 coding DNA: TGTGCCAGCAGCCTTACAGGGCCCAATCAGCCCCAGCATTTT. Encoded protein: CASSLTGPNQPQHF.

This clone was counted between two and nine times. This chain joins TRBV5-1 and TRBJ1-3; D is perhaps TRBD1 (5 bases). Germline CDR1 SGHRS, CDR2 YFSETQ. This CDR3 spans 18 amino acids. Between the trimmed V and J ends, which lost 4 bases and 0 bases, there was a span of 20 bases. CDR3 loop: CASSPDSSFGRSGNTIYF. CDR3 nucleotides: TGCGCCAGCAGCCCCGACAGTTCATTTGGGCGCTCTGGAAACACCATATATTTT.

The chain recombines TRBV18 with TRBJ1-1; D gene ambiguous. CDR1 and CDR2 from the germline V gene are KGHSH and LQKENI. The CDR3 covers 15 residues. V lost 0 bases and J 7 bases, leaving 15 bases between the germline ends. CDR3 region: CASSPPVFMSSEAFF. Written as DNA, the CDR3 is TGTGCCAGCTCACCACCTGTCTTTATGTCCAGTGAAGCTTTCTTT.

V gene TRBV5-1 combines with J gene TRBJ2-7; D is possibly TRBD1 (6 bases). V lost 1 base, J lost 4 bases, and 12 bases lay in between. The germline V gene has CDR1 SGHRS and CDR2 YFSETQ. The CDR3 is made up of 14 amino acids. In nucleotides, the CDR3 is TGCGCCAGCAGCTTGAACAGGGACCTATACGAGCAGTACTTC. Amino acids: CASSLNRDLYEQYF.

The chain is built from TRBV9 and TRBJ2-3; 10 nucleotides match TRBD2. Germline V CDR1 and CDR2: SGDLS, YYNGEE. The J segment lost 4 bases and the V segment lost 3 bases, leaving 2 bases of the junction unmatched. There are 14 residues in the CDR3. For the CDR3, the DNA is TGTGCCAGCAGCGCTAGCGGGAGTGCAGATACGCAGTATTTT. This gives the protein CASSASGSADTQYF.

This chain joins TRBV2 and TRBJ1-1; D may be TRBD1 (6 bases). CDR3 length: 14 amino acids. The germline CDR1 and CDR2 sequences are SNHLY and FYNNEI. The V and J ends lost 10 bases and 5 bases respectively, with 20 bases between them. The chain's CDR3 is CATMRGWRGTEAFF. The CDR3, as DNA: TGTGCCACCATGCGGGGGTGGAGGGGGACTGAAGCTTTCTTT. The full variable domain, in which reference TRBV2 and TRBJ1-1 provide the parts outside the CDR3, is EPEVTQTPSHQVTQMGQEVILRCVPISNHLYFYWYRQILGQKVEFLVSFYNNEISEKSEIFDDQFSVERPDGSNFTLKIRSTKLEDSAMYFCATMRGWRGTEAFFGQGTRLTVV.

The chain is built from TRBV6-1 and TRBJ1-6; the match to TRBD1 covers 7 bases. The germline V gene encodes CDR1 MNHNS and CDR2 SASEGT. This CDR3 has 17 residues. J gave up 0 bases and V 4 bases, and 6 bases lay outside the gene matches. For the CDR3, the DNA is TGTGCCAGCAGTGTTAACAGGGGAAGCTCCTATAATTCACCCCTCCACTTT. Its protein product is CASSVNRGSSYNSPLHF.

The chain has TRBV7-6 and TRBJ1-5; 10 nucleotides line up with TRBD1. CDR3 length equals 14 residues. The germline gives CDR1 SGHVS, CDR2 FNYEAQ. The junction had 2 bases not matched to a gene; V was cut back by 2 bases and J by 7 bases. This CDR3 reads CASSLRTGGQPQHF. The CDR3 DNA reads as TGTGCCAGCAGCTTACGGACAGGGGGACAGCCCCAGCATTTT.